This T cell receptor (beta chain) was profiled in a study of blood T cell repertoires in COVID-19. On the study more broadly: Acute and convalescent COVID-19 samples came from the United States, Italy and Spain.

This CDR3 is built from 10 residues. Clones were read by immunoSEQ multiplex PCR, and TCRdb kept only the in-frame ones, dropping some. The data contain around 240,000 clones, over 80% of them seen just once; the ten biggest clones take up 1% to 1.5%. Recruits, aged roughly 18 to 90 years, lived in 24 US areas. Researchers sorted participants into cohorts using their self-reported clinical history. The specimen sequenced was PBMCs or T cells enriched from blood (not recorded which). The TCR was taken from a human donor in a cohort exposed to, infected with or recovered from COVID-19 (not recorded which). The donor label of this sample is uncertain. The genes are TRBV21-1 and TRBJ1-6. TRBV21-1 is a pseudogene. Written as DNA, the CDR3 is TGTGCCAGGTTAAATTCACCCCTCCACTTT. It codes for CARLNSPLHF.